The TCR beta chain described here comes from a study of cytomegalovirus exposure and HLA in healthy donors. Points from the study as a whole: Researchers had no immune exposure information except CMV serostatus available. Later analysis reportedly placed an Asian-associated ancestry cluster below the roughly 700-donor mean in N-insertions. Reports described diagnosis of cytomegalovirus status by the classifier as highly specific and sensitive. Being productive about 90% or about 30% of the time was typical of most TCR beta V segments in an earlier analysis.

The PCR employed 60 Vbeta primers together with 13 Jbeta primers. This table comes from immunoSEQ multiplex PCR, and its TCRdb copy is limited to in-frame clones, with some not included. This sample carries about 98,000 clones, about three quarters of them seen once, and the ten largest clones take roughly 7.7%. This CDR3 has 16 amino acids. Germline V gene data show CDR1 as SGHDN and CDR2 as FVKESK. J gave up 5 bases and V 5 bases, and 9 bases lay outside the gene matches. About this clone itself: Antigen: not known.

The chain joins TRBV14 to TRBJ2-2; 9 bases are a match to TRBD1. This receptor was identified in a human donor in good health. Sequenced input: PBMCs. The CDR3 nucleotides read TGTGCCAGCAGCGAGAGCGGGACAGGGAAGACCGGGGAGCTGTTTTTT. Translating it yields CASSESGTGKTGELFF.